This T cell receptor beta chain was documented in a study of metastatic and nonmetastatic thyroid tumors. Study-level information: Across peripheral blood and tumor or nodule tissue samples taken from malignant and benign thyroid patients, the repertoires were compared with one another.

TCRdb reprocessed the PCR reads using MiXCR. The sample has about 53,000 clones, roughly 20% seen once. Study-wide findings and caveats: For both blood and tumor, malignant thyroid tumors reportedly showed significantly higher TCR beta diversity than benign nodules did.

Before thyroid surgery, none of the patients had received any treatment. This clone came up many times. Its cognate antigen is unknown. The TCR originated in a female donor with papillary thyroid cancer or a benign thyroid nodule (not recorded which). Some clones in this sample may be carry-over from other donors' samples. The source material was blood.

The CDR3 loop is CASSDHTNTEAFF. The DNA for the CDR3 is TGTGCCAGCAGTGACCATACGAACACTGAAGCTTTCTTT. The V call is TRBV6-1, the J call TRBJ1-1; D remains unclear. This CDR3 contains 13 residues. The germline V and J ends were trimmed by 3 bases and 1 base, with 6 bases remaining between them. Germline V lookup: CDR1 MNHNS, CDR2 SASEGT.